This TCR beta chain was identified in a study of shared clonotypes between healthy human individuals (dated by TCRdb to 2020 to 2021). General notes on the study: Two women and three men aged 18 to 49 years were included in the cohort. To estimate repertoire size and how much clonotype sharing occurs between individuals, the study deeply sequenced the blood TCR repertoires of several healthy adults. For each donor, CD4 naive and CD4 memory were each run on three plates, CD8 naive on two plates, and CD8 memory on one plate. To increase sequencing depth and limit assay-specific biases, different laboratories used diverse techniques to prepare libraries and sequence TCR repertoires. Leukapheresis yielded between about 0.85 and 9.5 billion PBMCs per donor. Results the study describes overall, beyond this receptor: Even with the large sequencing depth, rarefaction of the sorted-subset datasets indicated that sequencing was incomplete. Naive subsets generally had larger estimated clonotype richness than memory subsets did. Because the study included only a small number of donors, the genetic and exposure-history diversity represented was limited. Higher generation probabilities were observed for clonotypes shared by all four sorted-subset donors than for non-shared clonotypes. Based on pairwise subsampling, the degree of clonotype sharing among donors was expected to be affected by sequencing depth. Only blood was sampled, and tissue TCR repertoires likely differ from those in blood. Roughly 5% of naive CD4, 3.5% of naive CD8, approximately 2% of memory CD4, and 0.35% to 0.4% of memory CD8 clonotypes were shared across four donors.

Reading from cysteine to phenylalanine, the CDR3 counts 15 amino acids. Only CDR3 DNA is held: 45 bases, read in frame from base 1. V lost 6 bases and J lost 4 bases; the stretch between them is 16 bases long. CDR1 MDHEN and CDR2 SYDVKM were looked up in the germline V gene. TCR CDR3 regions were amplified from genomic DNA by multiplex PCR using the deep immunoSEQ assay. Extracted genomic DNA from each cell subset was distributed evenly across all wells of several immunoSEQ 96-well plates, and each plate was treated as a replicate. For sorted subsets, each replicate PCR was loaded with approximately 200 ng genomic DNA, equivalent to 30,000 to 35,000 T cell genomes. Purified libraries were quantified with a Qubit 3.0 fluorometer, sized on a Bioanalyzer 2100, and re-quantified with the KAPA Library Quantification kit. Every immunoSEQ 96-well plate was sequenced on a separate single-read 150-cycle Illumina NextSeq 550 flow cell. Processing in the source paper ran as follows. Because only junctional sequences without quality scores were contained in the immunoSEQ output, filtering matching that applied to full-length reads could not be performed. To assign V/J genes and CDR3, sequences were annotated using PyIR, a Python wrapper for IgBLAST v1.9, with IMGT germline references. Reads with weak V/J assignments (E-value above 1e-6), missing CDR3, stop codons, out-of-frame junctions, or ambiguous translated residues were removed. V3J clonotypes were defined as sequences sharing an identical inferred V gene, J gene, and CDR3 amino acid sequence. Percentage overlap between repertoires was computed as shared unique clonotypes divided by the size of the smaller repertoire. Repertoire richness was assessed with RTK rarefaction, the Chao1 estimator, and Recon v2.1 estimates of unobserved clonotypes. For all TCRbeta clonotypes obtained by the gDNA method from a handful of donors, generation probabilities were computed with OLGA. The clones in this table, taken by TCRdb from immuneACCESS, are in-frame only. Not every clone is retained; where verified, under half of the shortfall comes from an unresolved V gene, and the cause of the rest is unknown. V and J calls and clone size are copied from that table; D and trimming were computed from the DNA. In this sample the table shows about 2.1 million clones, 85% to 95% of which occur a single time. Of the sample, around 1.7% is held by the ten largest clones.

CD8 naive samples were CD45RO-negative cells positively selected for CCR7, giving a CD45RA+CCR7+ population that excluded TemRA cells. Donors were healthy HIV-negative adults with no recently reported acute infections or vaccinations. Only Caucasian adults living in Nashville, Tennessee, USA were represented among the donors. Blood was obtained by leukapheresis, after which PBMCs were separated by Ficoll-Histopaque density gradient centrifugation and cryopreserved in liquid nitrogen vapor phase. Analytical flow cytometry was used to check the purity and quantity of every magnetically sorted T cell population. Genomic DNA was isolated from every sorted fraction and measured by UV absorbance on a Nanodrop 2000c. Concerning this clone itself: The antigen it binds to is not known. No base quality information exists; no much larger clone differs at one position.

The sequence joins TRBV28 to TRBJ1-3; the D gene is possibly TRBD1, with 5 bases matching. Sample: naive CD8+ T cells from PBMCs. Explained via the paper, the cell subset or site label denotes: CD45RA+CCR7+. The sequence came from a man between 18 and 35 years old in good health. Some clones in this sample may be carry-over from other donors' samples. The DNA sequence reads TGTGCCAGCAGAAAAGGGGTCGCCACGGGAAACACCATATATTTT. Its amino acids are CASRKGVATGNTIYF.